The 30 T cell receptor beta chains listed next were all sequenced from one sample in a study of blood T cell repertoires in COVID-19. Here immunoSEQ multiplex PCR was the method, and the copy in TCRdb shows in-frame clones only, minus some. The sample lists around 100,000 clones; about 90% were seen once. Sequenced: peripheral blood. These receptors were obtained from a young man in a cohort sampled during active COVID-19.

This sequence joins TRBV4-3 and TRBJ2-3, with TRBD1 matching 9 bases. The junction had 5 bases not matched to a gene; V was cut back by 1 base and J by 6 bases. Germline CDR1 reads LGHNA; CDR2 reads YSLEER. The CDR3 is 15 residues long. The CDR3 reads CASSQGGTGRDTQYF. CDR3 bases: TGCGCCAGCAGCCAAGGGGGGACAGGGCGGGATACGCAGTATTTT.

The V call is TRBV12-2, the J call TRBJ2-1; the table's D call, TRBD1, has no DNA check behind it. TRBV12-2 is flagged as a pseudogene. CDR3 length equals 15 residues. The CDR3 DNA follows: TGTGCAAGTCGCTTAGGACAGGGAGTCCACAATGAGCAGTTCTTC. Translated, it gives CASRLGQGVHNEQFF.

This chain links TRBV3-1 (or the pseudogene TRBV3-2) with TRBJ2-3; D is undetermined. The CDR3 loop spans 14 amino acids. The V and J ends lost 1 base and 1 base respectively, with 6 bases between them. Germline V gene lookup returns CDR1 LGHDT and CDR2 YNNKEL (reference sequence). The CDR3 DNA follows: TGTGCCAGCAGCCAAGCCCTCCGCACAGATACGCAGTATTTT. It yields the protein CASSQALRTDTQYF.

The gene calls are TRBV5-8 and TRBJ2-3; possible D gene TRBD1, 6 bases. From germline, CDR1 is SGHTS and CDR2 YDEGEE. Trimming stripped 3 bases from V and 1 base from J, with 9 bases between. The CDR3 is 14 residues long. The CDR3 is CASSSHRGTDTQYF. CDR3 bases: TGTGCCAGCAGCTCTCACAGGGGCACAGATACGCAGTATTTT.

The chain couples TRBV7-8 to TRBJ2-6, with TRBD1 matching 7 bases. Germline loops: CDR1 SGHVS, CDR2 FQNEAQ. With 1 base clipped from V and 0 bases from J, the junction kept 9 bases outside the gene matches. This CDR3 spans 19 amino acids. The CDR3 coding sequence is TGTGCCAGCAGCTTAGTCCCGGGACAGCGAGTCTCTGGGGCCAACGTCCTGACTTTC. Amino acids: CASSLVPGQRVSGANVLTF. Looking up the rest from reference TRBV7-8 and TRBJ2-6 gives the full variable domain: GAGVSQSPRYKVAKRGQDVALRCDPISGHVSLFWYQQALGQGPEFLTYFQNEAQLDKSGLPSDRFFAERPEGSVSTLKIQRTQQEDSAVYLCASSLVPGQRVSGANVLTFGAGSRLTVL.

Here the CDR3 DNA reads TGTGCCAGCAGCCCCCGGATAGCTGCAACAGATACGCAGTATTTT. Protein: CASSPRIAATDTQYF. The chain recombines TRBV7-3 with TRBJ2-3; no firm D call. The CDR3 length is 15 residues. Germline CDR1 reads SGHTA; CDR2 reads FQGTGA. V was clipped by 5 bases and J by 3 bases, with 15 bases between them. The whole variable domain, filled in from reference TRBV7-3 and TRBJ2-3, reads GAGVSQTPSNKVTEKGKYVELRCDPISGHTALYWYRQSLGQGPEFLIYFQGTGAADDSGLPNDRFFAVRPEGSVSTLKIQRTERGDSAVYLCASSPRIAATDTQYFGPGTRLTVL.

V gene TRBV30 combines with J gene TRBJ2-7, with no clear D. Germline V gives CDR1 GTSNPN, CDR2 SVGIG (reference sequence). The CDR3 consists of 12 residues. Trimming shortened V by 0 bases and J by 2 bases, and 5 bases separated the two germline ends. CDR3 sequence: CAWSVSTYEQYF. Written as DNA, the CDR3 is TGTGCCTGGAGTGTTAGTACCTACGAGCAGTACTTC.

This chain joins TRBV6-1 and TRBJ1-1, with a tentative D call TRBD1 (6 bases). Trimming left V 4 bases short and J 1 base short, with 16 bases between. CDR3 length: 16 amino acids. From germline, CDR1 is MNHNS and CDR2 SASEGT. CDR3 bases: TGTGCCAGCAGTGTTCTCGGGACACTTAGGAACACTGAAGCTTTCTTT. Protein: CASSVLGTLRNTEAFF.

V is TRBV2 and J is TRBJ1-6, with TRBD1 matching over 7 bases. The V gene's germline CDR1 is SNHLY and CDR2 FYNNEI. The V segment lost 2 bases and the J segment 6 bases; nucleotides outside the gene matches: 4. The CDR3 has 15 residues. The CDR3 coding sequence is TGTGCCAGCAGTGAACAGGGGGGAATTAATTCACCCCTCCACTTT. Encoded protein: CASSEQGGINSPLHF.

V and J are TRBV7-2 and TRBJ2-1, with 7 bases that match TRBD1. The length of the CDR3 is 13 residues. The ends lost 3 bases at V and 6 bases at J; junction bases unmatched: 2. Germline CDR1 and CDR2: SGHTA and FQGNSA. CDR3 in amino acids: CASSFDRANEQFF. In DNA, the CDR3 is TGTGCCAGCAGCTTCGACAGGGCCAATGAGCAGTTCTTC.

This chain links TRBV23-1 with TRBJ2-1, with D uncertain. TRBV23-1 is annotated as an ORF whose role is uncertain. The CDR3 is 8 amino acids. Trimming cost V 11 bases and J 7 bases, with 3 bases left between them. CDR3 nucleotide sequence: TGCGCCTCGAATGAGCAGTTCTTC. Its protein is CASNEQFF.

This chain links TRBV19 with TRBJ2-3; TRBD1 matches 12 bases. Germline V lookup: CDR1 LNHDA, CDR2 SQIVND (reference sequence). Unmatched junction bases numbered 5, after V lost 5 bases and J lost 5 bases. CDR3 length: 15 residues. CDR3 residues: CASSSGTGGGDTQYF. DNA for the CDR3: TGTGCCAGTAGTTCCGGGACAGGGGGCGGAGATACGCAGTATTTT.

The chain recombines TRBV5-1 with TRBJ2-5; a weak D match, TRBD2 (6 bases). Germline V CDR1 and CDR2: SGHRS, YFSETQ. The V end lost 0 bases, the J end lost 0 bases, and 9 bases lay between the germline ends. The CDR3 has 15 amino acids. The CDR3 is CASSLGRGYQETQYF. The DNA of the CDR3 is TGCGCCAGCAGCTTGGGCCGGGGGTACCAAGAGACCCAGTACTTC.

This clone showed up just a few times. The J gene is TRBJ1-6, the V gene TRBV6-5; D unclear. The germline V gene has CDR1 MNHEY and CDR2 SVGAGI. The CDR3 consists of 14 residues. Trimming shortened V by 4 bases and J by 8 bases, and 12 bases separated the two germline ends. The CDR3 coding sequence is TGTGCCAGCAGTTGGAGGTCTGGTGATTCACCCCTCCACTTT. It is translated as CASSWRSGDSPLHF.

CDR3 protein: CASSLSGAGADTQYF. CDR3 in DNA: TGTGCCAGCAGCTTATCAGGGGCTGGCGCAGATACGCAGTATTTT. This chain links TRBV11-2 with TRBJ2-3; possibly TRBD1 for D (6 bases). This CDR3 has 15 amino acids. The germline CDR1 and CDR2 sequences are SGHAT and FQNNGV. V was pared by 2 bases and J by 4 bases, with 13 bases between. The full variable domain, with the rest looked up from reference TRBV11-2 and TRBJ2-3, is EAGVAQSPRYKIIEKRQSVAFWCNPISGHATLYWYQQILGQGPKLLIQFQNNGVVDDSQLPKDRFSAERLKGVDSTLKIQPAKLEDSAVYLCASSLSGAGADTQYFGPGTRLTVL.

The gene calls are TRBV7-2 and TRBJ1-2; TRBD1 aligns across 7 bases. CDR1 and CDR2 from the germline V gene are SGHTA and FQGNSA. The trim removed 5 bases at V and 7 bases at J, leaving 10 bases unmatched. The CDR3 sequence is 14 residues long. The DNA for the CDR3 is TGTGCCAGCAGCCCAGGGGGGAAACCGGGTGGCTACACCTTC. The encoded protein is CASSPGGKPGGYTF.

V usage is TRBV3-1 (or the pseudogene TRBV3-2) and J usage is TRBJ2-7; 7 bases map to TRBD1. Looked up from germline, CDR1 is LGHDT and CDR2 is YNNKEL (reference sequence). V was pared by 4 bases and J by 2 bases, with 5 bases of the junction left unmatched. This CDR3 region has 14 residues. The chain's CDR3 is CASSLRDRAYEQYF. In DNA, the CDR3 is TGTGCCAGCAGCCTCCGGGACAGAGCCTACGAGCAGTACTTC.

V and J are TRBV19 and TRBJ2-1; D is unresolved. From germline, CDR1 is LNHDA and CDR2 SQIVND (reference sequence). Trimming shortened V by 5 bases and J by 5 bases, and 7 bases separated the two germline ends. There are 12 residues in the CDR3. CDR3 amino acids: CASSYYDNEQFF. In DNA form, the CDR3 reads TGTGCCAGTAGTTACTATGACAATGAGCAGTTCTTC.

V gene TRBV19 combines with J gene TRBJ1-4; 9 positions match TRBD1. The germline gives CDR1 LNHDA, CDR2 SQIVND (reference sequence). V dropped 10 bases and J dropped 6; count of bases not matched to a gene: 9. This CDR3 has 14 amino acids. The CDR3 loop reads CATGQGIADEKLFF. CDR3 nucleotides: TGTGCCACCGGACAGGGGATAGCGGATGAAAAACTGTTTTTT.

Turning to this clone: At the DNA level, this CDR3 is encoded by other sequences in the same sample as well. The CDR3 loop reads CASSQDETDSYNEQFF. CDR3 coding DNA: TGTGCCAGCAGCCAAGATGAGACAGACTCCTACAATGAGCAGTTCTTC. The rearrangement links TRBV14 to TRBJ2-1; tentatively, D is TRBD1 (5 bases). This CDR3 comprises 16 residues. The V gene's germline CDR1 is SGHDN and CDR2 FVKESK. V lost 0 bases, J lost 0 bases, and 9 bases lay in between.

V is TRBV7-9 and J is TRBJ2-5, with D perhaps TRBD1 (5 bases). V lost 1 base, J lost 1 base, and 7 bases lay in between. This CDR3 is 14 amino acids long. The germline V gene encodes CDR1 SEHNR and CDR2 FQNEAQ (reference sequence). CDR3 loop: CASSLGQLQETQYF. The CDR3 bases are TGTGCCAGCAGCTTAGGACAGCTCCAAGAGACCCAGTACTTC.

This chain links TRBV29-1 with TRBJ2-5; the match to TRBD2 covers 14 bases. Germline values: CDR1 SQVTM, CDR2 ANQGSEA. The CDR3 totals 16 residues. Losses at the gene ends were 4 bases for V and 5 bases for J; bases not matched to a gene: 9. The CDR3 DNA follows: TGCAGCGTTGGAACGGGACTAGCGGGGGTTGGGGAGACCCAGTACTTC. Residues: CSVGTGLAGVGETQYF.

This chain uses TRBV2 with TRBJ1-1; D is unclear. Germline CDR1 SNHLY, CDR2 FYNNEI. CDR3 length equals 14 residues. V dropped 6 bases and J dropped 1 base, with 12 bases sitting between them. CDR3 sequence reads: CASSLIERNTEAFF. CDR3 DNA sequence: TGTGCCAGCAGCCTAATCGAGCGGAACACTGAAGCTTTCTTT.

The chain employs TRBV5-4 and TRBJ2-1, with D hard to call. The CDR3 runs 14 residues. V was cut by 0 bases and J by 3 bases, with 7 bases left in between. Germline CDR1 reads SGHNT; CDR2 reads YYREEE (reference sequence). CDR3 residues: CASSLEQVYNEQFF. DNA of the CDR3: TGTGCCAGCAGCTTGGAACAAGTCTACAATGAGCAGTTCTTC.

V is TRBV10-3 and J is TRBJ2-1, with TRBD2 matching over 8 bases. The CDR3 consists of 14 residues. The ends lost 3 bases at V and 7 bases at J; junction bases unmatched: 5. The germline V gene has CDR1 ENHRY and CDR2 SYGVKD. CDR3 residues: CAISDRGGINEQFF. The CDR3 nucleotides read TGTGCCATCAGTGATCGCGGGGGGATAAATGAGCAGTTCTTC.

This chain connects TRBV28 to TRBJ2-2, with 14 bases that match TRBD2. Germline CDR1 MDHEN, CDR2 SYDVKM. The CDR3 contains 15 residues. Trimming at V came to 6 bases and at J to 7 bases, leaving 4 bases not matched to a gene. The CDR3 is CASSTGTSGGGELFF. CDR3 bases: TGTGCCAGCAGCACCGGGACTAGCGGGGGCGGGGAGCTGTTTTTT.

The chain couples TRBV18 to TRBJ2-7; 9 positions agree with TRBD1. In germline, CDR1 is KGHSH, CDR2 LQKENI. The CDR3 has 17 amino acids. V dropped 3 bases and J dropped 2; count of bases not matched to a gene: 11. The CDR3 reads CASSPQGPGQGTYEQYF. CDR3 nucleotides: TGTGCCAGCTCACCGCAGGGACCGGGACAGGGAACCTACGAGCAGTACTTC. The whole variable domain, remainder taken from reference TRBV18 and TRBJ2-7, is NAGVMQNPRHLVRRRGQEARLRCSPMKGHSHVYWYRQLPEEGLKFMVYLQKENIIDESGMPKERFSAEFPKEGPSILRIQQVVRGDSAAYFCASSPQGPGQGTYEQYFGPGTRLTVT.

This rearrangement joins TRBV28 to TRBJ2-2; 10 bases match TRBD2. Losses at the gene ends were 3 bases for V and 5 bases for J; bases not matched to a gene: 3. Germline CDR1 reads MDHEN; CDR2 reads SYDVKM. CDR3 length: 15 residues. For the CDR3, the DNA is TGTGCCAGCAGTTTGGCTAGCGGGAGTACCGGGGAGCTGTTTTTT. The encoded protein is CASSLASGSTGELFF.

V gene TRBV24-1 combines with J gene TRBJ2-1, with D tentatively TRBD2 (5 bases). The V and J ends lost 3 bases and 8 bases respectively, with 13 bases between them. Germline CDR1 KGHDR, CDR2 SFDVKD. The CDR3 has 14 residues. CDR3 protein: CATSDRGRFDEQFF. The CDR3 DNA sequence: TGTGCCACCAGTGATCGGGGTCGTTTTGATGAGCAGTTCTTC.

The chain carries TRBV4-1 and TRBJ2-3, with 8 bases lining up with TRBD1. The germline CDR1 and CDR2 sequences are MGHRA and YSYEKL. Losses at the gene ends were 4 bases for V and 2 bases for J; bases not matched to a gene: 8. This CDR3 contains 16 residues. In DNA form, the CDR3 reads TGCGCCAGCAGCCCCCACGACAGGGGCAACACAGATACGCAGTATTTT. This encodes CASSPHDRGNTDTQYF.